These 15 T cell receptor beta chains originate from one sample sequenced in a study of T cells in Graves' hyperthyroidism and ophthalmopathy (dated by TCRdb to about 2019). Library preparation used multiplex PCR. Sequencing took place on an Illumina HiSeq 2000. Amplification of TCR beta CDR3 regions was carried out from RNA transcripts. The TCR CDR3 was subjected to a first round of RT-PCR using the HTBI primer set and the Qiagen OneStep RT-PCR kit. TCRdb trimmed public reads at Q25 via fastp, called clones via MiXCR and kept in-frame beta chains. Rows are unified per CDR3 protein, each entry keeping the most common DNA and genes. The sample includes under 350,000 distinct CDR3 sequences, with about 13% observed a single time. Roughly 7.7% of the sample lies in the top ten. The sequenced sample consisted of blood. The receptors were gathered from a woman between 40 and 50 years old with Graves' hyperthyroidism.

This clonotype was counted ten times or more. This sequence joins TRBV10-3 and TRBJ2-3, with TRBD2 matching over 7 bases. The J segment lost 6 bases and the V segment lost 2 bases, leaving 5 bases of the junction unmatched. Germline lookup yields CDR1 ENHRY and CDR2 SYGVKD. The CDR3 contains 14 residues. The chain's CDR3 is CAISEDPAGDTQYF. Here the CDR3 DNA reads TGTGCCATCAGTGAGGATCCAGCGGGGGATACGCAGTATTTT.

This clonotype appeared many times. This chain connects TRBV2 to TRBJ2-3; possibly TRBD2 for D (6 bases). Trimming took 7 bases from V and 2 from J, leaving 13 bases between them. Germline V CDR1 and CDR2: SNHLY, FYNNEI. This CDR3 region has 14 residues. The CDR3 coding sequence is TGTGCCAGCAATCGACTAGTAGCCACAGATACGCAGTATTTT. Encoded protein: CASNRLVATDTQYF. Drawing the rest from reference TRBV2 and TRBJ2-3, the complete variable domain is EPEVTQTPSHQVTQMGQEVILRCVPISNHLYFYWYRQILGQKVEFLVSFYNNEISEKSEIFDDQFSVERPDGSNFTLKIRSTKLEDSAMYFCASNRLVATDTQYFGPGTRLTVL.

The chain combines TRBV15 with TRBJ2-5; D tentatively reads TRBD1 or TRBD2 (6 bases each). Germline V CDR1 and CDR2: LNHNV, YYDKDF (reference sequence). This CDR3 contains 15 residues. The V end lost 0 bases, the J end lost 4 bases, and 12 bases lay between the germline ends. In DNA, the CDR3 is TGTGCCACCAGCAGAGATTTAGGGGGAGGAGAGACCCAGTACTTC. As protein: CATSRDLGGGETQYF.

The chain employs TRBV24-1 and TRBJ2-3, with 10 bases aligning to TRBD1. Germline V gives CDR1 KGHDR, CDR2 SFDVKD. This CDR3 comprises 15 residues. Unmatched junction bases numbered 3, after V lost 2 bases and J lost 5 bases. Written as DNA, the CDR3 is TGTGCCACCAGTGATTGGGGGACAGGGGAAGATACGCAGTATTTT. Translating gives CATSDWGTGEDTQYF.

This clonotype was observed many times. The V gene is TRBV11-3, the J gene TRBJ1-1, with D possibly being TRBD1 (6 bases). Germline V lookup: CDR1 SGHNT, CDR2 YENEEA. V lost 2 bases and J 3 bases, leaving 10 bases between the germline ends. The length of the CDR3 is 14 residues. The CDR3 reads CASSLSGGYTEAFF. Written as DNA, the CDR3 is TGTGCCAGCAGCTTATCGGGGGGCTACACTGAAGCTTTCTTT.

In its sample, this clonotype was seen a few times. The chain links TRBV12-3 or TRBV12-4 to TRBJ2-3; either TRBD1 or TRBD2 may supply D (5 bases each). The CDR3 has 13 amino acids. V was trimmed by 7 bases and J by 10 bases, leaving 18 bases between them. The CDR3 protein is CASTRRDADAQYF. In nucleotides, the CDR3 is TGTGCCAGCACACGCAGGGACGCCGATGCGCAGTATTTT.

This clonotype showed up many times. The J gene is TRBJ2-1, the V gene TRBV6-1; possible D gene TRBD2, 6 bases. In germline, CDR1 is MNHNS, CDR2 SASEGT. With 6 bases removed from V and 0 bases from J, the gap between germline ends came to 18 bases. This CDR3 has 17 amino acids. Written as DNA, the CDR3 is TGTGCCAGCAGAGGAGCACGGAGGGGTAGCTCCTACAATGAGCAGTTCTTC. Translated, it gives CASRGARRGSSYNEQFF.

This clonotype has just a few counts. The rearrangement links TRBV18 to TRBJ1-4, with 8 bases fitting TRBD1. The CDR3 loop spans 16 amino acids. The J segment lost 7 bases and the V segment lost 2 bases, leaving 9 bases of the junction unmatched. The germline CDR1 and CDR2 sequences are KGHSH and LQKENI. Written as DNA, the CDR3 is TGTGCCAGCTCACCATTTACACAGGGGGTCGCTGAAAAACTGTTTTTT. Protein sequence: CASSPFTQGVAEKLFF. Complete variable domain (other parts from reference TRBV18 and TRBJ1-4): NAGVMQNPRHLVRRRGQEARLRCSPMKGHSHVYWYRQLPEEGLKFMVYLQKENIIDESGMPKERFSAEFPKEGPSILRIQQVVRGDSAAYFCASSPFTQGVAEKLFFGSGTQLSVL.

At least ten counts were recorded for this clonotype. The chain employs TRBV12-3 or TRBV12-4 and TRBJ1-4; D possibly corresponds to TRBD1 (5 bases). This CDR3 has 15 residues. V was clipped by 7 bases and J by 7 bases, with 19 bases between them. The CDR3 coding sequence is TGTGCCAGCAATTCCGGGCAGGGCGTGACTGAAAAACTGTTTTTT. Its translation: CASNSGQGVTEKLFF.

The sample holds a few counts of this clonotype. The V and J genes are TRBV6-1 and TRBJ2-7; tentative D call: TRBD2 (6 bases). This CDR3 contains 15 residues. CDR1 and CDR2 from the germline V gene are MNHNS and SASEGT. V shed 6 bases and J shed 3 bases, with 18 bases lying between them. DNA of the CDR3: TGTGCCAGCAGCCCCGTAGCGGACGGCCACTACGAGCAGTACTTC. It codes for CASSPVADGHYEQYF.

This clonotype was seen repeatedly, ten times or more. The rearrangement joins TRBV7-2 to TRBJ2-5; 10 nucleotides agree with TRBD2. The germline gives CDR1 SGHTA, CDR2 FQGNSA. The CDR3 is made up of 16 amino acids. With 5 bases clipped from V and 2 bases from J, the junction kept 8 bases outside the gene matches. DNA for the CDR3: TGTGCCAGCAGCGCAGGTCGAGCGGGAGGGCAAGAGACCCAGTACTTC. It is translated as CASSAGRAGGQETQYF.

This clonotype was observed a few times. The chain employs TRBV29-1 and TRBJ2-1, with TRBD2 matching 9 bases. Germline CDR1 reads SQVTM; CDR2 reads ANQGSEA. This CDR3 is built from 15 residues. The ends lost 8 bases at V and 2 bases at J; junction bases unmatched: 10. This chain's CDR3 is CSPVGPSGAYNEQFF. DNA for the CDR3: TGCAGCCCCGTAGGGCCTAGCGGGGCCTACAATGAGCAGTTCTTC.

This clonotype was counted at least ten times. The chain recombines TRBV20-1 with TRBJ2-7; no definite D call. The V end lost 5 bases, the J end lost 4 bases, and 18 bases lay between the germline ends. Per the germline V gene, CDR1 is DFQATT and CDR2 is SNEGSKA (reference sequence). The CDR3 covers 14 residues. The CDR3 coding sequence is TGCAGTGCTTCCCCCTTCCCACAGCCGTACGAGCAGTACTTC. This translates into CSASPFPQPYEQYF.

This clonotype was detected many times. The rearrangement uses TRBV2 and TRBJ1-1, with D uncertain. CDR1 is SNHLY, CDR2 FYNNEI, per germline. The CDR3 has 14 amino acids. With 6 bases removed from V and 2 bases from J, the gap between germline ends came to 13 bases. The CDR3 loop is CASRAYLANTEAFF. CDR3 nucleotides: TGTGCCAGCAGGGCCTACTTAGCAAACACTGAAGCTTTCTTT.

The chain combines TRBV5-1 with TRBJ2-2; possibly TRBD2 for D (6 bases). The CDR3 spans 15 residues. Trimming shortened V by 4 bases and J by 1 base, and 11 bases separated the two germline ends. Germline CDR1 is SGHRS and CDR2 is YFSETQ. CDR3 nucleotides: TGCGCCAGCAGCCGGGGACTTCTGAACACCGGGGAGCTGTTTTTT. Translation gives CASSRGLLNTGELFF.